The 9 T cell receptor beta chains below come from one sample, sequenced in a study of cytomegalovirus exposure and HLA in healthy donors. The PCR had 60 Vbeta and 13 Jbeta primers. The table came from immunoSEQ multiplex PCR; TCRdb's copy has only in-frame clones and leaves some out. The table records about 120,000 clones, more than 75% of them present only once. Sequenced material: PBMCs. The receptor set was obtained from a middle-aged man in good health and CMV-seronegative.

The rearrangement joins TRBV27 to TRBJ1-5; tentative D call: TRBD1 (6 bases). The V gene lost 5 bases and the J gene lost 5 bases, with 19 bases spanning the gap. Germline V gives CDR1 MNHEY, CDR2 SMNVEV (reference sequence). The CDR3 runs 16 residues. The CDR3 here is CASSTLRGEGDQPQHF. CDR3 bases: TGTGCCAGCAGTACATTACGGGGGGAGGGGGATCAGCCCCAGCATTTT.

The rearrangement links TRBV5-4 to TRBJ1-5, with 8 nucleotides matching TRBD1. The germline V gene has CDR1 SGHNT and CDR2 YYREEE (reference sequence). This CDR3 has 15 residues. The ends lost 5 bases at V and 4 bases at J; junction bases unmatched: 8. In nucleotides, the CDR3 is TGTGCCAGCAGTTCCCAGGGGGCTGAGAATCAGCCCCAGCATTTT. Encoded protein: CASSSQGAENQPQHF.

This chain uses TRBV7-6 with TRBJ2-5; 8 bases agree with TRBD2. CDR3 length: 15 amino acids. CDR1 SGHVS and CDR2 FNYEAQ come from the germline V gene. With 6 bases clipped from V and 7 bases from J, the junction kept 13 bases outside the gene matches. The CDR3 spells CASRPLLGGAGTQYF. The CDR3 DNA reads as TGTGCCAGCAGACCACTGCTCGGGGGGGCAGGGACCCAGTACTTC.

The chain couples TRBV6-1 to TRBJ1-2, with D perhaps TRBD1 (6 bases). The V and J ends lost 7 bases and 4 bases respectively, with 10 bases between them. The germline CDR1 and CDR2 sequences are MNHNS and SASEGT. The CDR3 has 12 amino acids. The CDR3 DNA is TGTGCCAGCAAAGGGACAACCTATGGCTACACCTTC. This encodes CASKGTTYGYTF.

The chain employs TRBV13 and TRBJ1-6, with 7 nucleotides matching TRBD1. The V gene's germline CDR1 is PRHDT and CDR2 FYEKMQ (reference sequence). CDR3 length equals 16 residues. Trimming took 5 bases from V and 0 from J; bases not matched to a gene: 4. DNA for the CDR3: TGTGCCAGCAGCCCCCGGGACAGCTCCTATAATTCACCCCTCCACTTT. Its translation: CASSPRDSSYNSPLHF.

CDR3: CASSAPVTSNEQFF. CDR3 DNA sequence: TGTGCCAGCAGCGCTCCCGTTACTTCCAATGAGCAGTTCTTC. The rearrangement links TRBV11-2 to TRBJ2-1; D not certain. Germline lookup yields CDR1 SGHAT and CDR2 FQNNGV. The CDR3 loop spans 14 amino acids. The ends were cut back, 5 bases at V and 6 bases at J, with 14 bases in the middle.

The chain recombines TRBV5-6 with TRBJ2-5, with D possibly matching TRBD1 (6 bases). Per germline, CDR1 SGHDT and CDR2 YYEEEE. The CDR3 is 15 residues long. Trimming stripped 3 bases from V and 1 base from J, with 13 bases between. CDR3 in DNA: TGTGCCAGCAGCTCTGGGGGCTGGGCCCAAGAGACCCAGTACTTC. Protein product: CASSSGGWAQETQYF.

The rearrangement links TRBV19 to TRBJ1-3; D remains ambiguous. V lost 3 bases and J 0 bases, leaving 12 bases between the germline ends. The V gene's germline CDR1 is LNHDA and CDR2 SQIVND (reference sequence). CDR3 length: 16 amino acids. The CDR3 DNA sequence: TGTGCCAGTAGTATGTGGAGCGGGATCTCTGGAAACACCATATATTTT. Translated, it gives CASSMWSGISGNTIYF.

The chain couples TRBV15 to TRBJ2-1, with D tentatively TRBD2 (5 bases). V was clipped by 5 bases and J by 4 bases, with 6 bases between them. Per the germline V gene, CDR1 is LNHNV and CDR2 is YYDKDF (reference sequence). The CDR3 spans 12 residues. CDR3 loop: CATSEGYNEQFF. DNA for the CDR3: TGTGCCACCAGCGAGGGATACAATGAGCAGTTCTTC.